Shown below are 28 T cell receptor beta chains from a single sample sequenced in a study of blood T cell repertoires in COVID-19. Libraries were prepared by immunoSEQ multiplex PCR; TCRdb keeps only in-frame clonotypes and omits some of them. The sample records around 200,000 clones, 86% being singletons. Sequenced material: peripheral blood. These receptor sequences come from a man between 65 and 85 years old with active or convalescent COVID-19.

The CDR3 protein is CASSPDRGTNTGELFF. The CDR3 coding sequence is TGTGCCAGCTCACCGGACAGGGGGACGAACACCGGGGAGCTGTTTTTT. The V call is TRBV18, the J call TRBJ2-2; 10 bases are a match to TRBD1. V shed 3 bases and J 0 bases; nucleotides not matched to a gene: 1. The CDR3 consists of 16 residues. From germline, CDR1 is KGHSH and CDR2 LQKENI.

The genes are TRBV6-5 and TRBJ2-7, with 9 bases lining up with TRBD2. The V gene end was trimmed by 2 bases and the J gene end by 2 bases; junction bases not matched to a gene: 4. Germline V gene data show CDR1 as MNHEY and CDR2 as SVGAGI. The CDR3 has 15 residues. CDR3 loop: CASSYVREGPYEQYF. In DNA, the CDR3 is TGTGCCAGCAGTTACGTGCGGGAGGGCCCCTACGAGCAGTACTTC.

CDR3 in amino acids: CASSPNAGDEQYF. In nucleotides, the CDR3 is TGTGCCAGCAGCCCGAATGCAGGGGACGAGCAGTACTTC. V is TRBV28 and J is TRBJ2-7, with D perhaps matching TRBD1 (6 bases). CDR3 length: 13 residues. Germline V CDR1 and CDR2: MDHEN, SYDVKM. Trimming cost V 6 bases and J 5 bases, with 14 bases left between them.

The chain combines TRBV27 with TRBJ2-7; D uncertain. From germline, CDR1 is MNHEY and CDR2 SMNVEV (reference sequence). The CDR3 has 13 amino acids. The V end was cut by 2 bases, the J end by 7 bases, with 12 bases between. CDR3 loop: CASSLRGAGEQYF. For the CDR3, the DNA is TGTGCCAGCAGTTTAAGAGGAGCCGGGGAGCAGTACTTC.

V gene TRBV24-1 combines with J gene TRBJ2-7; maybe TRBD1 (5 bases). The CDR3 is 15 residues long. The V end was cut by 4 bases, the J end by 8 bases, with 20 bases between. Germline assignment: CDR1 KGHDR and CDR2 SFDVKD. CDR3: CATSDSRGTGLKQYF. The CDR3 region has the DNA TGTGCCACCAGTGACTCAAGGGGAACCGGCCTCAAGCAGTACTTC.

The chain uses TRBV28 and TRBJ2-3; 8 positions agree with TRBD2. The CDR3 is made up of 13 amino acids. The V and J ends lost 10 bases and 4 bases, in that order; junction bases with no gene match: 7. CDR1 MDHEN and CDR2 SYDVKM come from the germline V gene. The CDR3 coding sequence is TGTGCCACCGCGGGACTAGTATCAGATACGCAGTATTTT. This codes for CATAGLVSDTQYF. The full variable domain, with the rest looked up from reference TRBV28 and TRBJ2-3, is DVKVTQSSRYLVKRTGEKVFLECVQDMDHENMFWYRQDPGLGLRLIYFSYDVKMKEKGDIPEGYSVSREKKERFSLILESASTNQTSMYLCATAGLVSDTQYFGPGTRLTVL.

The chain recombines TRBV5-6 with TRBJ1-5; 7 bases are a match to TRBD1. CDR3 length equals 15 residues. The germline V gene encodes CDR1 SGHDT and CDR2 YYEEEE. V lost 4 bases and J lost 1; bases outside the gene matches: 5. In DNA form, the CDR3 reads TGTGCCAGCAGCGGAAACAGGGGAAGCAATCAGCCCCAGCATTTT. Its translation: CASSGNRGSNQPQHF.

The table lists this clone with a few counts. The rearrangement uses TRBV7-2 and TRBJ2-2, with 8 bases aligning to TRBD1. V was clipped by 6 bases and J by 7 bases; unmatched bases: 4. CDR3 size: 13 residues. CDR1 is SGHTA and CDR2 is FQGNSA in the germline V gene. This CDR3 reads CASRDRGNGELFF. The CDR3 DNA is TGTGCCAGCAGAGACAGGGGAAACGGGGAGCTGTTTTTT.

This chain connects TRBV5-1 to TRBJ2-3, with D possibly matching TRBD1 (5 bases). The CDR3 totals 16 residues. CDR1 and CDR2 (germline): SGHRS, YFSETQ. The V end was cut by 0 bases, the J end by 0 bases, with 11 bases between. CDR3 in DNA: TGCGCCAGCAGCTTGGCAGGGCAGCTGAGCACAGATACGCAGTATTTT. It translates to CASSLAGQLSTDTQYF.

This chain links TRBV3-1 (or the pseudogene TRBV3-2) with TRBJ1-6; D might be TRBD1 (5 bases). V was cut by 6 bases and J by 5 bases, with 11 bases left in between. There are 14 residues in the CDR3. The germline CDR1 and CDR2 sequences are LGHDT and YNNKEL (reference sequence). In nucleotides, the CDR3 is TGTGCCAGCAGGCCGACAGTAAATAATTCACCCCTCCACTTT. Translating it yields CASRPTVNNSPLHF.

V and J are TRBV28 and TRBJ1-6; unclear D gene. Trimming took off 6 bases at V and 6 bases at J, with 6 bases between the two ends. The V gene's germline CDR1 is MDHEN and CDR2 SYDVKM. The CDR3 has 12 amino acids. The CDR3, as DNA: TGTGCCAGCAGGAACAGTAATTCACCCCTCCACTTT. As protein: CASRNSNSPLHF.

The rearrangement links TRBV11-3 to TRBJ2-3; tentatively, D is TRBD2 (7 bases). CDR3 length: 15 amino acids. The ends were cut back, 3 bases at V and 7 bases at J, with 17 bases in the middle. Germline-derived CDR1 and CDR2 are SGHNT and YENEEA. In nucleotides, the CDR3 is TGTGCCAGCAGCTTGGGAGGGGGGGCCAGAAATACGCAGTATTTT. Translated, it gives CASSLGGGARNTQYF.

The V gene is TRBV19, the J gene TRBJ2-7; 10 bases fit TRBD1. The CDR3 loop spans 15 amino acids. Germline V gene data show CDR1 as LNHDA and CDR2 as SQIVND (reference sequence). The V gene end was trimmed by 5 bases and the J gene end by 5 bases; junction bases not matched to a gene: 9. The CDR3 protein is CASSDRDRGFNEQYF. The CDR3 coding sequence is TGTGCCAGTAGTGATAGGGACAGGGGTTTCAACGAGCAGTACTTC. Looking up the rest from reference TRBV19 and TRBJ2-7 gives the full variable domain: DGGITQSPKYLFRKEGQNVTLSCEQNLNHDAMYWYRQDPGQGLRLIYYSQIVNDFQKGDIAEGYSVSREKKESFPLTVTSAQKNPTAFYLCASSDRDRGFNEQYFGPGTRLTVT.

The rearrangement links TRBV5-1 to TRBJ2-1; D possibly corresponds to TRBD2 (6 bases). Trimming cost V 2 bases and J 6 bases, with 15 bases left between them. The CDR3 has 15 amino acids. Germline CDR1 and CDR2: SGHRS and YFSETQ. CDR3 sequence (DNA): TGCGCCAGCAGCTTATCCGGGACTCCTACCAATGAGCAGTTCTTC. It yields the protein CASSLSGTPTNEQFF.

This clone occurred a few times. The chain employs TRBV7-2 and TRBJ2-1, with D unclear. V was shortened by 1 base and J by 0 bases, with 7 bases between the two germline ends. There are 15 residues in the CDR3. Germline CDR1 and CDR2: SGHTA and FQGNSA. The CDR3 bases are TGTGCCAGCAGCTTAGACTTCCGCTCCTACAATGAGCAGTTCTTC. It translates to CASSLDFRSYNEQFF.

V usage is TRBV30 and J usage is TRBJ2-7; TRBD1 agrees at 7 bases. V shed 0 bases and J 7 bases; nucleotides not matched to a gene: 12. This CDR3 region has 15 residues. Looked up from germline, CDR1 is GTSNPN and CDR2 is SVGIG (reference sequence). Here the CDR3 reads CAWSVHGQARREQYF. The CDR3 DNA sequence: TGTGCCTGGAGTGTACACGGACAGGCTCGGAGGGAGCAGTACTTC.

The genes are TRBV10-1 and TRBJ2-3; perhaps TRBD1 as D (6 bases). V was clipped by 0 bases and J by 6 bases, with 10 bases between them. The germline V gene encodes CDR1 WNHNN and CDR2 SYGVQD (reference sequence). The CDR3 sequence is 14 residues long. CDR3 bases: TGCGCCAGCAGTGAGTCCCGACAGGCGGATACGCAGTATTTT. This codes for CASSESRQADTQYF.

CDR3 sequence (DNA): TGTGCCAGCAGCCGCCCGCGGACAGGGCAATCACCCCTCCACTTT. Amino acids: CASSRPRTGQSPLHF. The chain combines TRBV2 with TRBJ1-6, with TRBD1 matching 8 bases. With 6 bases clipped from V and 10 bases from J, the junction kept 11 bases outside the gene matches. Germline V gene sequence: CDR1 SNHLY, CDR2 FYNNEI. The CDR3 is made up of 15 amino acids.

The chain uses TRBV9 and TRBJ2-3; 7 bases map to TRBD2. The CDR3 extends over 15 amino acids. The ends lost 4 bases at V and 4 bases at J; junction bases unmatched: 9. CDR1 is SGDLS, CDR2 YYNGEE, per germline. CDR3 DNA sequence: TGTGCCAGCAGCTCCTTGGCGGGAGCTGCAGATACGCAGTATTTT. Its protein is CASSSLAGAADTQYF. Together with reference TRBV9 and TRBJ2-3, the CDR3 gives the full variable domain: DSGVTQTPKHLITATGQRVTLRCSPRSGDLSVYWYQQSLDQGLQFLIQYYNGEERAKGNILERFSAQQFPDLHSELNLSSLELGDSALYFCASSSLAGAADTQYFGPGTRLTVL.

This clone has a single count. DNA of the CDR3: TGTGCCTGGAGTCCAGGGTTGAACTATGGCTACACCTTC. Translated: CAWSPGLNYGYTF. The chain carries TRBV30 and TRBJ1-2, with D tentatively TRBD1 (5 bases). Deletions cut 2 bases from V and 2 bases from J, with 9 bases between. The CDR3 contains 13 residues. Germline V gene sequence: CDR1 GTSNPN, CDR2 SVGIG (reference sequence). The full variable domain, with the rest looked up from reference TRBV30 and TRBJ1-2, is SQTIHQWPATLVQPVGSPLSLECTVEGTSNPNLYWYRQAAGRGLQLLFYSVGIGQISSEVPQNLSASRPQDRQFILSSKKLLLSDSGFYLCAWSPGLNYGYTFGSGTRLTVV.

This rearrangement joins TRBV27 to TRBJ2-4; 10 bases are shared with TRBD1. The germline V gene has CDR1 MNHEY and CDR2 SMNVEV (reference sequence). This CDR3 comprises 15 residues. Germline trimming cut 2 bases from V and 9 bases from J; bases unmatched to any gene: 7. The CDR3: CASSLDRGPDCIQYF. The CDR3 DNA sequence: TGTGCCAGCAGTTTAGACAGGGGGCCTGATTGCATTCAGTACTTC.

The V and J genes are TRBV4-3 and TRBJ2-7; D gene unclear. The CDR3 consists of 14 residues. Deletions cut 0 bases from V and 7 bases from J, with 13 bases between. The germline CDR1 and CDR2 sequences are LGHNA and YSLEER. DNA for the CDR3: TGCGCCAGCAGCCAAGACTCTAGAATGAAGGAGCAGTACTTC. This translates into CASSQDSRMKEQYF.

V and J are TRBV27 and TRBJ1-2; D is possibly TRBD1 (6 bases). The CDR3 covers 16 residues. Germline values: CDR1 MNHEY, CDR2 SMNVEV (reference sequence). With 5 bases removed from V and 2 bases from J, the gap between germline ends came to 18 bases. CDR3 sequence: CASSPRPGAYNYGYTF. CDR3 DNA sequence: TGTGCCAGCAGTCCCCGGCCAGGGGCTTACAACTATGGCTACACCTTC.

In nucleotides, the CDR3 is TGCGCCAGCAGCCGGACAGGGGGGATCTACAATGAGCAGTTCTTC. Its protein product is CASSRTGGIYNEQFF. The J gene is TRBJ2-1, the V gene TRBV4-1; 10 bases match TRBD1. The J segment lost 3 bases and the V segment lost 4 bases, leaving 3 bases of the junction unmatched. CDR3 length: 15 amino acids. Germline V lookup: CDR1 MGHRA, CDR2 YSYEKL.

The chain is built from TRBV28 and TRBJ2-2; 9 bases map to TRBD1. Germline V gives CDR1 MDHEN, CDR2 SYDVKM. With V trimmed by 5 bases and J by 4 bases, 5 bases remained unmatched. This CDR3 region has 15 residues. CDR3 coding DNA: TGTGCCAGCAGTCTGGGACAGGGTACCACCGGGGAGCTGTTTTTT. Amino acid sequence: CASSLGQGTTGELFF.

The rearrangement joins TRBV4-1 to TRBJ2-7; TRBD1 matches 7 bases. The CDR3 is made up of 15 amino acids. After removal of 1 base from V and 3 bases from J, the junction contained 6 bases not matched to a gene. Germline CDR1 is MGHRA and CDR2 is YSYEKL. In nucleotides, the CDR3 is TGCGCCAGCAGCCAAGTTACGGGACAGATCTACGAGCAGTACTTC. It codes for CASSQVTGQIYEQYF.

The chain carries TRBV29-1 and TRBJ2-2; TRBD1 might be the D (6 bases). The germline CDR1 and CDR2 sequences are SQVTM and ANQGSEA. Trimming stripped 7 bases from V and 6 bases from J, with 15 bases between. The CDR3 loop spans 13 amino acids. CDR3 sequence: CSAYTGFPGELFF. DNA for the CDR3: TGCAGCGCCTATACAGGGTTCCCCGGGGAGCTGTTTTTT.

V gene TRBV4-3 combines with J gene TRBJ1-4, with D perhaps matching TRBD1 (6 bases). There are 15 residues in the CDR3. V dropped 4 bases and J dropped 1 base, with 10 bases sitting between them. The V gene's germline CDR1 is LGHNA and CDR2 YSLEER. In DNA form, the CDR3 reads TGCGCCAGCAGCCGGAGGACAGTAACTAATGAAAAACTGTTTTTT. Translating gives CASSRRTVTNEKLFF.